The rows below give T cell receptor beta chains drawn from one sample of a study of memory CD4+ T cells and cytomegalovirus serostatus. The table came from immunoSEQ multiplex PCR; TCRdb's copy has only in-frame clones and leaves some out. The table records some 48,000 clones, 78% of them present only once. Sequencing was performed on memory CD4+ T cells from blood. Every receptor here comes from an adult in good health and CMV-seronegative. The CDR3 runs from the conserved cysteine through the conserved F or W. The D gene is left open where the match is weak. Rows may omit the clone size; those that give it use once, few, many or a size class.

size,J,D,V,CDR3,DNA
.,TRBJ1-1,.,TRBV5-1,CASSSGQPNTEAFF,TGCGCCAGCAGCTCGGGGCAGCCGAACACTGAAGCTTTCTTT
.,TRBJ2-1,.,TRBV6-1,CATHPRSYNEQFF,TGTGCCACCCATCCCCGCTCCTACAATGAGCAGTTCTTC
.,TRBJ2-1,TRBD2,TRBV11-3,CASSSRLAGLNEQFF,TGTGCCAGCAGCTCGCGACTAGCGGGACTCAATGAGCAGTTCTTC
.,TRBJ2-7,.,TRBV4-1,CASSQAPFYEQYF,TGCGCCAGCAGCCAAGCCCCCTTTTACGAGCAGTACTTC
.,TRBJ2-5,.,TRBV6-4,CASSDQVTQYF,TGTGCCAGCAGTGATCAAGTGACCCAGTACTTC
.,TRBJ2-3,TRBD2,TRBV27,CASRTGLAGADTQYF,TGTGCCAGCAGGACGGGACTAGCGGGAGCAGATACGCAGTATTTT
.,TRBJ2-2,TRBD2,TRBV6-4,CASKQSGIGNGELFF,TGTGCCAGCAAACAGAGCGGGATCGGGAACGGGGAGCTGTTTTTT
.,TRBJ1-5,.,TRBV6-1,CASTGQGGINQPQHF,TGTGCCAGCACAGGGCAGGGCGGTATCAATCAGCCCCAGCATTTT
few,TRBJ1-1,TRBD1,TRBV6-1,CASSLAGQGLAFF,TGTGCCAGCTCCTTGGCTGGACAGGGCTTAGCTTTCTTT
few,TRBJ2-4,TRBD2,TRBV28,CASRGLAGGPGGAKNIQYF,TGTGCCAGCAGGGGACTAGCGGGAGGGCCGGGGGGCGCCAAAAACATTCAGTACTTC
.,TRBJ2-7,TRBD1,TRBV5-5,CASSLGGTGSYEQYF,TGTGCCAGCAGCTTGGGCGGGACAGGTTCCTACGAGCAGTACTTC
.,TRBJ2-6,TRBD2,TRBV5-6,CASSFIGGRESGANVLTF,TGTGCCAGCAGCTTTATTGGCGGGAGGGAGTCAGGGGCCAACGTCCTGACTTTC
.,TRBJ2-3,TRBD2,TRBV27,CASSLTSGSTDTQYF,TGTGCCAGCAGCCTGACTAGCGGGTCGACAGATACGCAGTATTTT
.,TRBJ2-2,.,TRBV6-5,CASSYRQKNTGELFF,TGTGCCAGCAGTTACCGGCAGAAGAACACCGGGGAGCTGTTTTTT
.,TRBJ1-4,.,TRBV27,CASSLGGWSNEKLFF,TGTGCCAGCAGTTTAGGGGGGTGGAGTAATGAAAAACTGTTTTTT
.,TRBJ2-5,.,TRBV20-1,CSASFQETQYF,TGCAGTGCTAGTTTCCAAGAGACCCAGTACTTC
.,TRBJ2-5,TRBD1,TRBV19,CASSIGLWGQVQETQYF,TGTGCCAGTAGTATAGGCCTGTGGGGACAGGTCCAAGAGACCCAGTACTTC
few,TRBJ2-3,TRBD1,TRBV9,CASSPLQGAGTDTQYF,TGTGCCAGCAGTCCCTTACAGGGGGCAGGGACAGATACGCAGTATTTT
few,TRBJ2-7,TRBD2,TRBV6-1,CASSEGGWDEQYF,TGTGCCAGCAGTGAGGGGGGGTGGGACGAGCAGTACTTC
once,TRBJ2-2,TRBD1,TRBV7-3,CASSPGTENTGELFF,TGTGCCAGCAGCCCCGGGACAGAGAACACCGGGGAGCTGTTTTTT
.,TRBJ2-1,TRBD2,TRBV6-5,CASSYFAGTSGHEQFF,TGTGCCAGCAGTTACTTTGCCGGGACTAGCGGGCATGAGCAGTTCTTC
.,TRBJ2-3,TRBD1,TRBV15,CATSRSRQGTDTQYF,TGTGCCACCAGCAGATCTCGACAGGGGACAGATACGCAGTATTTT
few,TRBJ2-1,TRBD1,TRBV9,CASSAAGTGTYNEQFF,TGTGCCAGCAGCGCTGCCGGGACAGGTACCTACAATGAGCAGTTCTTC
.,TRBJ1-1,.,TRBV29-1,CSVEDRRRGTEAFF,TGCAGCGTTGAAGATAGGAGGAGGGGCACTGAAGCTTTCTTT
.,TRBJ2-7,TRBD2,TRBV7-9,CASSLLAGGPYEQYF,TGTGCCAGCAGCTTACTAGCGGGAGGGCCTTACGAGCAGTACTTC
.,TRBJ1-2,TRBD1,TRBV7-9,CASSLGGQELDGYTF,TGTGCCAGCAGCTTAGGCGGACAGGAATTAGATGGCTACACCTTC
.,TRBJ2-5,TRBD1,TRBV25-1,CASSAGGMGETQYF,TGTGCCAGCAGCGCAGGGGGTATGGGGGAGACCCAGTACTTC
.,TRBJ2-7,TRBD2,TRBV18,CASSATSGYEQYF,TGTGCCAGCTCAGCGACTAGCGGCTACGAGCAGTACTTC
.,TRBJ2-7,.,TRBV2,CASTVGVYEQYF,TGTGCCAGCACCGTGGGCGTCTACGAGCAGTACTTC
.,TRBJ1-2,.,TRBV7-9,CASSPIDPRASVYGYTF,TGTGCCAGCAGCCCAATAGACCCCCGGGCCTCAGTCTATGGCTACACCTTC
.,TRBJ2-2,TRBD1,TRBV28,CASSRTGDRDTGELFF,TGTGCCAGCAGTCGTACCGGGGACAGAGACACCGGGGAGCTGTTTTTT
.,TRBJ2-7,.,TRBV11-2,CASGEMGELAEQYF,TGTGCCAGCGGGGAAATGGGGGAATTGGCCGAGCAGTACTTC
once,TRBJ2-5,TRBD2,TRBV27,CASSFPRRERRETQYF,TGTGCCAGCAGTTTCCCTCGGCGGGAGCGGCGGGAGACCCAGTACTTC
.,TRBJ1-5,TRBD1,TRBV19,CASKADRGHNQPQHF,TGTGCCAGTAAAGCGGACAGGGGGCACAATCAGCCCCAGCATTTT
.,TRBJ1-5,.,TRBV12-5,CASGLVVGDSNQPQHF,TGTGCTAGTGGTTTGGTCGTCGGGGATAGCAATCAGCCCCAGCATTTT
.,TRBJ2-2,.,TRBV19,CASSSRMGQGTGELFF,TGTGCCAGTAGTAGCCGAATGGGTCAGGGGACCGGGGAGCTGTTTTTT
.,TRBJ1-1,.,TRBV29-1,CSVASTVGTEAFF,TGCAGCGTTGCATCTACTGTGGGCACTGAAGCTTTCTTT
.,TRBJ2-7,.,TRBV27,CASSLLSGVSEQYF,TGTGCCAGCAGTTTATTGTCGGGAGTAAGCGAGCAGTACTTC
.,TRBJ2-1,.,TRBV30,CAWSVLGRGNYNEQFF,TGTGCCTGGAGTGTACTCGGCAGGGGTAACTACAATGAGCAGTTCTTC
.,TRBJ2-7,TRBD1,TRBV2,CASSRDRATYEQYF,TGTGCCAGCAGCCGGGACAGGGCGACCTACGAGCAGTACTTC
.,TRBJ2-7,TRBD2,TRBV6-5,CASSASGPRGEQYF,TGTGCCAGCAGTGCCTCCGGGCCGCGGGGGGAGCAGTACTTC
.,TRBJ2-2,TRBD2,TRBV5-1,CASSLAGGSSLWTNTGELFF,TGCGCCAGCAGCTTGGCCGGGGGGAGTTCATTGTGGACGAACACCGGGGAGCTGTTTTTT
.,TRBJ1-5,.,TRBV28,CASSPPTGSNQPQHF,TGTGCCAGCAGTCCCCCGACAGGTAGCAATCAGCCCCAGCATTTT
.,TRBJ2-7,TRBD1,TRBV19,CASSKTGVLREQYF,TGTGCCAGTAGTAAGACAGGGGTATTACGGGAGCAGTACTTC
medium-sized,TRBJ2-7,TRBD2,TRBV29-1,CSVGGTSGSHSYEQYF,TGCAGCGTTGGGGGGACTAGCGGGAGCCATTCCTACGAGCAGTACTTC
.,TRBJ1-2,TRBD1,TRBV6-5,CASRPPRQGPGGYTF,TGTGCCAGCAGGCCGCCTCGACAGGGGCCTGGCGGCTACACCTTC
.,TRBJ1-1,.,TRBV30,CAWRPGGQNTEAFF,TGTGCCTGGAGACCGGGCGGGCAGAACACTGAAGCTTTCTTT
.,TRBJ2-5,.,TRBV19,CASSGLMETQYF,TGTGCCAGTAGTGGTTTGATGGAGACCCAGTACTTC
.,TRBJ2-1,TRBD2,TRBV6-1,CASLTSATYNEQFF,TGTGCCAGCCTGACTAGCGCAACTTACAATGAGCAGTTCTTC
.,TRBJ2-2,.,TRBV25-1,CASSDSGILNTGELFF,TGTGCCAGCAGTGACTCAGGGATCCTCAACACCGGGGAGCTGTTTTTT
.,TRBJ2-1,TRBD1,TRBV4-2,CASSQEAGGTGNHEQFF,TGTGCCAGCAGCCAAGAAGCTGGGGGGACAGGGAACCATGAGCAGTTCTTC
.,TRBJ2-1,TRBD2,TRBV2,CASRLGLAGVNEQFF,TGTGCCAGCAGATTGGGACTAGCGGGAGTCAATGAGCAGTTCTTC
.,TRBJ2-4,TRBD1,TRBV19,CATRGQGGIKNIQYF,TGTGCCACCAGGGGACAGGGGGGAATCAAAAACATTCAGTACTTC
few,TRBJ2-7,.,TRBV2,CASSEERSYEQYF,TGTGCCAGCAGTGAAGAGCGTAGCTACGAGCAGTACTTC
.,TRBJ2-5,TRBD1,TRBV5-1,CASSQQPGQQETQYF,TGCGCCAGCAGCCAACAACCGGGACAGCAAGAGACCCAGTACTTC
.,TRBJ2-5,.,TRBV19,CASSIGGLGETQYF,TGTGCCAGTAGTATTGGCGGGCTGGGTGAGACCCAGTACTTC
.,TRBJ2-1,TRBD2,TRBV11-1,CASSLVGGRTSGVNEQFF,TGTGCCAGCAGCTTAGTAGGAGGGAGGACTAGCGGAGTCAATGAGCAGTTCTTC
.,TRBJ1-2,.,TRBV28,CASSSNSDRSSGYTF,TGTGCCAGCAGTTCGAACTCCGACAGGTCGAGTGGCTACACCTTC
.,TRBJ2-6,TRBD1,TRBV28,CASSFFGQVVGANVLTF,TGTGCCAGCAGTTTCTTCGGACAGGTTGTAGGGGCCAACGTCCTGACTTTC